This TCR beta chain stems from a study of blood T cells in healthy people across ages. Whole-study findings and limits: Older age went with lower TCR beta diversity per million T cells, in a roughly linear way.

Losses at the gene ends were 6 bases for V and 2 bases for J; bases not matched to a gene: 6. The CDR3 extends over 15 amino acids. CDR1 is DFQATT and CDR2 is SNEGSKA in the germline V gene (reference sequence). Comments on this clonotype: Its specificity is unknown.

PCR was performed a second time for about 6 to 12 cycles using a sample-barcoded 5' primer and a J-beta primer mix. Using its own MiXCR run on the 5' RACE reads, TCRdb lists one record per CDR3 protein. The sample carries 550,000 to 700,000 distinct CDR3 sequences, approximately 30% recorded once. In each sample, at least 6 million PBMCs were isolated. Extracted total RNA amounted to at least 6 micrograms for each sample. What was sequenced was blood. The source of this sequence is a woman aged 65 to 85 in good health. The chain has TRBV20-1 and TRBJ2-1; the match to TRBD1 covers 11 bases. DNA for the CDR3: TGCAGTGCAAGGGGACAGGGGGTCCCCTACAATGAGCAGTTCTTC. It is translated as CSARGQGVPYNEQFF.